The 21 T cell receptor beta chains reported below all come from one sample, sequenced in a study of blood T cell repertoires in COVID-19. The data were produced by immunoSEQ multiplex PCR, yet TCRdb's version contains in-frame clones alone and is incomplete. The data contain fewer than 350,000 clones, about nine tenths of them seen just once; the ten biggest clones take up about 2.5%. The source material was PBMCs or T cells enriched from blood (not recorded which). The receptors come from a woman aged 35 to 49 with acute COVID-19.

This clone appeared a single time. The gene calls are TRBV4-2 and TRBJ1-1; 7 bases are a match to TRBD1. Per the germline V gene, CDR1 is LGHNA and CDR2 is YNFKEQ. This CDR3 region has 18 residues. Losses at the gene ends were 0 bases for V and 1 base for J; bases not matched to a gene: 11. In nucleotides, the CDR3 is TGTGCCAGCAGCCAAGATCTTATAGGGGGCGCCGGGAACACTGAAGCTTTCTTT. This codes for CASSQDLIGGAGNTEAFF.

The chain combines TRBV28 with TRBJ2-1; 8 bases agree with TRBD1. Germline lookup yields CDR1 MDHEN and CDR2 SYDVKM. J gave up 4 bases and V 4 bases, and 9 bases lay outside the gene matches. The CDR3 contains 16 residues. The CDR3 is CASSSVQRTGYNEQFF. The CDR3 nucleotides read TGTGCCAGCAGTTCCGTACAACGGACAGGGTACAATGAGCAGTTCTTC.

The genes are TRBV19 and TRBJ1-6; 7 bases map to TRBD1. This CDR3 region has 15 residues. Germline V gene sequence: CDR1 LNHDA, CDR2 SQIVND (reference sequence). V was clipped by 5 bases and J by 5 bases; unmatched bases: 6. The CDR3 DNA sequence: TGTGCCAGTAGTCCCCTGGACAGGAATAATTCACCCCTCCACTTT. Translating gives CASSPLDRNNSPLHF.

The chain combines TRBV2 with TRBJ1-5; TRBD1 might be the D (6 bases). V was pared by 5 bases and J by 6 bases, with 11 bases between. Germline values: CDR1 SNHLY, CDR2 FYNNEI. The CDR3 is 13 residues long. This chain's CDR3 is CASSNRAPQPQHF. In DNA, the CDR3 is TGTGCCAGCAGTAACAGGGCACCTCAGCCCCAGCATTTT.

The chain joins TRBV7-9 to TRBJ2-1, with a possible D match to TRBD2 (5 bases). Trimming shortened V by 6 bases and J by 0 bases, and 12 bases separated the two germline ends. The germline V gene encodes CDR1 SEHNR and CDR2 FQNEAQ (reference sequence). The CDR3 consists of 15 residues. CDR3 DNA sequence: TGTGCCAGCAGGGTAGCGTCAGACTCCTACAATGAGCAGTTCTTC. It translates to CASRVASDSYNEQFF.

In this sample, this clone turned up once. The chain is built from TRBV10-3 and TRBJ1-2, with a tentative D call TRBD1 (5 bases). This CDR3 is built from 14 residues. V was clipped by 4 bases and J by 1 base, with 10 bases between them. Looked up from germline, CDR1 is ENHRY and CDR2 is SYGVKD. In nucleotides, the CDR3 is TGTGCCATCAGTGGCCGGGGGTTTAACTATGGCTACACCTTC. Its protein product is CAISGRGFNYGYTF.

CDR3 residues: CASSPDSQTLHF. As DNA, the CDR3 is TGTGCCAGCAGTCCCGACAGTCAGACCCTCCACTTT. The chain uses TRBV12-3 or TRBV12-4 and TRBJ1-6; possible D gene TRBD1, 5 bases. The CDR3 runs to 12 residues. V lost 5 bases and J 14 bases, leaving 13 bases between the germline ends.

The chain has TRBV5-1 and TRBJ1-6; 8 bases agree with TRBD1. The CDR3 spans 12 residues. Germline V gene lookup returns CDR1 SGHRS and CDR2 YFSETQ. V was clipped by 4 bases and J by 19 bases; unmatched bases: 10. The CDR3 DNA reads TGCGCCAGCAGCAACACAGGGGGGATATTACACTTT. This translates into CASSNTGGILHF. Based on the CDR3 plus reference TRBV5-1 and TRBJ1-6, the full variable domain is KAGVTQTPRYLIKTRGQQVTLSCSPISGHRSVSWYQQTPGQGLQFLFEYFSETQRNKGNFPGRFSGRQFSNSRSEMNVSTLELGDSALYLCASSNTGGILHFGNGTRLTVT.

The rearrangement links TRBV5-4 to TRBJ2-7, with 7 bases matching TRBD2. V gave up 0 bases and J gave up 2 bases; unmatched junction bases: 2. Germline loops: CDR1 SGHNT, CDR2 YYREEE (reference sequence). The CDR3 is 14 amino acids. The CDR3 spells CASSLERGPYEQYF. The CDR3 DNA is TGTGCCAGCAGCTTGGAGCGGGGTCCCTACGAGCAGTACTTC.

V and J are TRBV30 and TRBJ1-4; D gene ambiguous. V gave up 8 bases and J gave up 5 bases, with 18 bases separating them. The germline V gene encodes CDR1 GTSNPN and CDR2 SVGIG (reference sequence). This CDR3 region has 14 residues. The CDR3 DNA follows: TGTGCCGGGTGGTGGGCGGGGTTAAATGAAAAACTGTTTTTT. This translates into CAGWWAGLNEKLFF.

This chain uses TRBV7-8 with TRBJ2-1; 10 bases align to TRBD2. CDR1 SGHVS and CDR2 FQNEAQ come from the germline V gene. The J segment lost 8 bases and the V segment lost 1 base, leaving 8 bases of the junction unmatched. The CDR3 extends over 16 amino acids. The DNA for the CDR3 is TGTGCCAGCAGCTTAGGTGGAGCGGGAGGGCCGGATGAGCAGTTCTTC. Protein product: CASSLGGAGGPDEQFF.

The chain links TRBV4-3 to TRBJ2-5, with D possibly matching TRBD2 (6 bases). The CDR3 extends over 15 amino acids. Germline-derived CDR1 and CDR2 are LGHNA and YSLEER. V dropped 2 bases and J dropped 5 bases, with 15 bases sitting between them. Here the CDR3 reads CASSQSVAVRETQYF. CDR3 DNA: TGCGCCAGCAGCCAAAGCGTAGCGGTGCGGGAGACCCAGTACTTC.

The V call is TRBV2, the J call TRBJ1-5; TRBD1 aligns across 8 bases. V lost 6 bases, J lost 7 bases, and 11 bases stayed unmatched. CDR3 length: 15 residues. The V gene's germline CDR1 is SNHLY and CDR2 FYNNEI. This CDR3 is CASSPDREWRQPQHF. DNA of the CDR3: TGTGCCAGCAGCCCGGACAGGGAGTGGCGACAGCCCCAGCATTTT.

CDR3 in DNA: TGTGCCATCAGTGAGGGCAGTACCTACGAGCAGTACTTC. Residues: CAISEGSTYEQYF. The chain uses TRBV10-3 and TRBJ2-7; unclear D gene. CDR1 and CDR2 (germline): ENHRY, SYGVKD. The V and J ends lost 2 bases and 2 bases respectively, with 7 bases between them. CDR3 length: 13 residues.

The count of this clone is one. This sequence joins TRBV9 and TRBJ2-1, with D tentatively TRBD1 (7 bases). Trimming pared 2 bases from V and 6 bases from J, leaving 15 bases between. Germline assignment: CDR1 SGDLS and CDR2 YYNGEE. The CDR3 contains 15 residues. The CDR3: CASSVGQVGGNEQFF. The CDR3 DNA is TGTGCCAGCAGCGTCGGACAGGTCGGGGGCAATGAGCAGTTCTTC.

This sequence joins TRBV30 and TRBJ1-2; no definite D call. There are 11 residues in the CDR3. Germline V gene data show CDR1 as GTSNPN and CDR2 as SVGIG (reference sequence). The ends were cut back, 4 bases at V and 8 bases at J, with 11 bases in the middle. The chain's CDR3 is CAWTNRGGYTF. In DNA, the CDR3 is TGTGCCTGGACGAACCGGGGAGGCTACACCTTC.

The CDR3 sequence: CATSSNSSPLHF. The CDR3 DNA sequence: TGTGCCACCAGCAGTAATTCTTCACCCCTCCACTTT. The rearrangement joins TRBV15 to TRBJ1-6, with D hard to call. V was trimmed by 3 bases and J by 9 bases, leaving 6 bases between them. Germline V gene data show CDR1 as LNHNV and CDR2 as YYDKDF (reference sequence). The CDR3 is 12 residues long.

This clone has just a few counts. The chain employs TRBV7-9 and TRBJ2-7; maybe TRBD1 (6 bases). Trimming took off 5 bases at V and 0 bases at J, with 17 bases between the two ends. Looked up from germline, CDR1 is SEHNR and CDR2 is FQNEAQ (reference sequence). The CDR3 is 16 residues long. CDR3 residues: CASSTDPRTVSYEQYF. CDR3 DNA: TGTGCCAGCAGCACAGACCCACGGACAGTCTCCTACGAGCAGTACTTC.

CDR3 amino acids: CASSLGRAGGSGYTF. The DNA of the CDR3 is TGTGCCAGCAGCCTCGGAAGGGCAGGGGGTTCGGGCTACACCTTC. V is TRBV3-1 (or the pseudogene TRBV3-2) and J is TRBJ1-2, with TRBD1 identical over 7 bases. CDR1 and CDR2 (germline): LGHDT, YNNKEL (reference sequence). The CDR3 contains 15 residues. The V and J ends lost 4 bases and 8 bases, in that order; junction bases with no gene match: 13.

The chain combines TRBV3-1 (or the pseudogene TRBV3-2) with TRBJ2-5; the D gene is possibly TRBD2 (5 bases). V dropped 0 bases and J dropped 3 bases, with 20 bases sitting between them. CDR1 LGHDT and CDR2 YNNKEL come from the germline V gene (reference sequence). This CDR3 region has 18 residues. The CDR3 coding sequence is TGTGCCAGCAGCCAAGATTTGGTGGGAGCCCCCGGGGAAGAGACCCAGTACTTC. The encoded protein is CASSQDLVGAPGEETQYF.

This clone was picked up a small number of times. The chain links TRBV19 to TRBJ1-5; 8 bases are shared with TRBD1. Trimming at V came to 3 bases and at J to 6 bases, leaving 7 bases not matched to a gene. The CDR3 loop spans 15 amino acids. Germline values: CDR1 LNHDA, CDR2 SQIVND (reference sequence). The DNA for the CDR3 is TGTGCCAGTAGTATTGCAGGGGGCGGTGGTCAGCCCCAGCATTTT. It is translated as CASSIAGGGGQPQHF.